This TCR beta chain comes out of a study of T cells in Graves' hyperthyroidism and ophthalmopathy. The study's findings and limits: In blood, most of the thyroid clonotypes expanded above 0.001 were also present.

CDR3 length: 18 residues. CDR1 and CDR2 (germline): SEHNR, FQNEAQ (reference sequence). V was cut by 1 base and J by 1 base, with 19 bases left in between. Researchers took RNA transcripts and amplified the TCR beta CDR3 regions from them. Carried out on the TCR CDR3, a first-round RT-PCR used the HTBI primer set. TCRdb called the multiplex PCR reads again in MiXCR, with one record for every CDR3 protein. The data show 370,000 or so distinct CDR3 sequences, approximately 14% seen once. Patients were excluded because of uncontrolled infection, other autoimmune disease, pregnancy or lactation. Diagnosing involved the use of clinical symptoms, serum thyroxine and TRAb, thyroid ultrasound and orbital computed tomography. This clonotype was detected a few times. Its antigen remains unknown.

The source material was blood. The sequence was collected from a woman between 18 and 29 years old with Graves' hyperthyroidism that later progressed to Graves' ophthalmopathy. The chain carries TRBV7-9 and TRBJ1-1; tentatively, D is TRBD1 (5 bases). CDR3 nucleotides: TGTGCCAGCAGCTTAGTTTGGGACCGCAAAAATAGGAACACTGAAGCTTTCTTT. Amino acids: CASSLVWDRKNRNTEAFF. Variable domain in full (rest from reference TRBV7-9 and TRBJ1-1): DTGVSQNPRHKITKRGQNVTFRCDPISEHNRLYWYRQTLGQGPEFLTYFQNEAQLEKSRLLSDRFSAERPKGSFSTLEIQRTEQGDSAMYLCASSLVWDRKNRNTEAFFGQGTRLTVV.